This T cell receptor (beta chain) stems from a study of molecular identifiers for immune sequencing clone quantification (dated by TCRdb to between 2017 and 2018). At the level of the whole study: For a replicate experiment, RNA from 20,000 or 100,000 naive CD8 T cells was divided into five aliquots, of which four were sequenced. This methods study used CD8 T cells to benchmark TCR RNA copy counting and molecular-identifier clustering-based TCR repertoire sequencing (MIDCIRS). Overall results and qualifications from the work: Modeling estimated roughly 3.2 recovered TCR RNA copies per cell, compared with about ten by digital PCR, which implies around 33% capture efficiency. In CMV-specific effector cells, over 99% of molecules were held by clones above 20 RNA copies, whereas under 1% of molecules were held by such clones in naive cells. A single cell's worth of spiked-in Jurkat TCR RNA was reported detectable even among 750,000 to 1,000,000 naive CD8 T cells. Naive libraries contained spiked-in Jurkat TCR RNA (around eleven copies' worth), which is not part of the donor repertoire. Identical TCR molecules sharing a barcode could cause highly expanded clone sizes to be underestimated. Without barcode sub-clustering, chimeric consensus sequences inflated TCR diversity; chimeras reached as high as 47%.

The table lists this clonotype with many counts. This clone's antigen is unknown. Base qualities were left out, and no much larger clone turns up one base away. Receptor amplification or capture employed PCR. The instrument was an Illumina HiSeq 4000. Preparation of bulk TCR libraries followed a previously described approach, with the TCR primers listed in Table S5. Total RNA was purified with the Qiagen AllPrep DNA/RNA kit. Before analysis, reads from multiple sequencing runs of one library were combined. Processing in the source paper ran as follows. Only reads with exact TCR constant sequence were kept, trimmed to 150 nt, and grouped by their 12-nt molecular barcodes. Reads within each barcode group were sub-clustered using a 15% Levenshtein threshold, and quality-weighted consensus sequences were constructed for each RNA molecule. Non-functional sequences were discarded, and so were lower-count sequences lying one edit away from another sequence. On the basis of fitting two negative binomial distributions, barcode sub-clusters with fewer than 20% of the maximum read count were discarded. TCRdb reanalyzed the raw reads on its own, using fastp at Q25 for trimming and MiXCR for clone calling, and kept in-frame beta chains. Identical CDR3 protein sequences are pooled into one entry, listed with their most common genes and DNA. The V and J calls, along with clone size, are taken from TCRdb and not from the paper's own processing. Recorded for this sample are 250,000 to 400,000 distinct CDR3 sequences; roughly 23% of them occurred a single time. Of the sample, about 0.81% falls within the top ten clones.

The V and J ends are trimmed by 2 bases and 3 bases, leaving 7 bases between them. The germline V gene (reference sequence) sets CDR1 to GTSNPN and CDR2 to SVGIG. The CDR3 runs 12 residues from the cysteine to the phenylalanine. The sequence is cut down to CDR3 DNA, 36 bases in frame from base 1. Naive CD8 T cell libraries were made from approximately 20,000 to 1,000,000 sorted cells using 10%, 30% or 50% of purified RNA. On a BD FACSAria II, naive CD8 T cells were FACS-sorted as CD8+CD4-CCR7+CD45RA+ and collected into RLT Plus buffer. Detection sensitivity was tested by spiking Jurkat RNA equal to some 10 TCR copies' worth into samples containing roughly 18,000-1,000,000 naive CD8 T cells. CD8 T cells were enriched with RosetteSep CD8+ T Cell Enrichment Cocktail and Ficoll-Paque, followed by ACK red cell lysis.

Sequenced material: naive CD8+ T cells from blood, with Jurkat cell RNA spiked in. The cell subset or site label here, explained by the study, means: FACS-sorted CD8+CD4-CCR7+CD45RA+ naive T cells. The sequence links TRBV30 to TRBJ1-1; the D region possibly corresponds to TRBD1 (5 bases align). The TCR comes from a human donor in good health. Some libraries in this study had Jurkat cell RNA spiked in. The nucleotide sequence is given as TGTGCCTGGAGTTTACAGGACACTGAAGCTTTCTTT. Its protein reads: CAWSLQDTEAFF.